The rows below give T cell receptor beta chains drawn from one sample of a study of blood T cells in healthy people across ages. TCRdb ran MiXCR on the 5' RACE reads and lists one entry per CDR3 protein. The table has about 940,000 distinct CDR3 sequences, 40% to 60% seen once; the top ten hold about an eighth. The sequenced sample consisted of blood. The receptors stem from a man under 40 in good health. The conserved cysteine and the conserved F or W are not part of the CDR3 here.

V	J	CDR3
TRBV27	TRBJ1-2	ASKGGGNGYT
TRBV4-2	TRBJ2-1	ASSREPGQGSYNEQF
TRBV29-1	TRBJ2-1	SALGGNEQF
TRBV19	TRBJ1-2	ASSISGRLGGYT
TRBV9	TRBJ2-1	ASSANSGGQF
TRBV2	TRBJ1-1	AGQGKTGTTMNTEAF
TRBV7-9	TRBJ1-1	ASSLTGPEAF
TRBV4-1	TRBJ2-7	ASSSRDGGTQY
TRBV4-1	TRBJ2-7	ASSHEGGTYNEQY
TRBV20-1	TRBJ2-1	SASQITSGGLSYNEQF
TRBV6-1	TRBJ2-1	ANSFDQDNEQF
TRBV3-1	TRBJ1-4	ASSQKRGVGEKLF
TRBV3-1	TRBJ1-4	ASSRRDRANEKLF
TRBV12-3/TRBV12-4	TRBJ2-3	ASSLFRTDTQY
TRBV20-1	TRBJ2-7	SARRTNYEQY
TRBV28	TRBJ2-5	ASSPRLVPNEQY
TRBV20-1	TRBJ1-2	SARRSQLYGYT
TRBV5-1	TRBJ2-3	ASSRRDSTDTQY